This T cell receptor beta chain was documented in a study of T cell clonotyping in hematopoietic cell transplantation. Method: immunoSEQ multiplex PCR; TCRdb's copy keeps in-frame clones and lacks some. This sample has fewer than 20,000 clones, with approximately 74% found just once. Findings of the study overall: At the given depth, recipient repertoires were over 95% de novo clonotypes.

Comments on this clone: Its cognate antigen is unknown.

Germline V gene data show CDR1 as SGHTA and CDR2 as FQGNSA. The germline V and J ends were trimmed by 1 base and 8 bases, with 9 bases remaining between them. The CDR3 contains 13 residues. The sequence derives from a woman aged 55 to 70 in good health. Some clones in this sample may be carry-over from other donors' samples. The sequenced material came from peripheral blood mononuclear cells. The rearrangement uses TRBV7-2 and TRBJ2-1; D ambiguous. Here the CDR3 reads CASSLGMTHEQFF. The CDR3 DNA reads TGTGCCAGCAGCTTAGGAATGACCCATGAGCAGTTCTTC.